Below, 17 T cell receptor beta chains from the same sample are listed, as sequenced in a study of OX40 agonist ivuxolimab in advanced cancers. This table comes from immunoSEQ multiplex PCR, and its TCRdb copy is limited to in-frame clones, with some not included. The sample yields more than 10,000 clones, about 85% seen once. The source material was CD4+ or CD8+ T cells sorted from blood, sampled in a trial of the OX40 agonist ivuxolimab. All receptors derive from an adult with an advanced solid tumor such as melanoma, head and neck, liver or kidney cancer.

The chain has TRBV18 and TRBJ1-2; D possibly corresponds to TRBD1 (6 bases). The CDR3 loop spans 16 amino acids. V shed 2 bases and J shed 2 bases, with 15 bases lying between them. CDR1 is KGHSH and CDR2 is LQKENI in the germline V gene. The CDR3 loop reads CASSPGRGDQNYGYTF. CDR3 sequence (DNA): TGTGCCAGCTCACCAGGCAGGGGTGATCAAAACTATGGCTACACCTTC.

This clone was detected a few times. The chain is built from TRBV10-3 and TRBJ1-6; tentatively, D is TRBD1 (5 bases). V was cut by 10 bases and J by 5 bases, with 21 bases left in between. The CDR3 loop spans 16 amino acids. Germline loops: CDR1 ENHRY, CDR2 SYGVKD. CDR3 residues: CATRDLEAGDNSPLHF. In nucleotides, the CDR3 is TGTGCCACTAGGGACCTTGAGGCTGGAGATAATTCACCCCTCCACTTT.

The count of this clone is one. The gene calls are TRBV5-6 and TRBJ1-2, with 9 nucleotides matching TRBD1. CDR3 length: 15 residues. Looked up from germline, CDR1 is SGHDT and CDR2 is YYEEEE. J lost 3 bases, V lost 4 bases, and 7 bases had no gene match. The CDR3 protein is CASSQGQGPYYGYTF. The CDR3 DNA follows: TGTGCCAGCAGCCAAGGACAGGGGCCCTACTATGGCTACACCTTC.

The genes are TRBV5-6 and TRBJ1-4; a weak D match, TRBD1 (5 bases). V was shortened by 4 bases and J by 8 bases, with 24 bases between the two germline ends. Germline V gene data show CDR1 as SGHDT and CDR2 as YYEEEE. The CDR3 consists of 17 residues. The CDR3 here is CASSPHPRDRLREKLFF. DNA of the CDR3: TGTGCCAGCAGCCCACACCCACGGGACCGCCTCCGGGAAAAACTGTTTTTT.

In its sample, this clone was seen once. The V call is TRBV13, the J call TRBJ1-2, with TRBD1 matching 7 bases. The CDR3 length is 15 residues. Per the germline V gene, CDR1 is PRHDT and CDR2 is FYEKMQ (reference sequence). J lost 3 bases, V lost 5 bases, and 9 bases had no gene match. The CDR3 DNA follows: TGTGCCAGCAGCAACCGGGACAGCGTATACTATGGCTACACCTTC. Translating it yields CASSNRDSVYYGYTF. Full variable domain (outside the CDR3, taken from reference TRBV13 and TRBJ1-2): AAGVIQSPRHLIKEKRETATLKCYPIPRHDTVYWYQQGPGQDPQFLISFYEKMQSDKGSIPDRFSAQQFSDYHSELNMSSLELGDSALYFCASSNRDSVYYGYTFGSGTRLTVV.

The V gene is TRBV18, the J gene TRBJ2-3, with unresolved D. V lost 6 bases and J 0 bases, leaving 13 bases between the germline ends. The germline CDR1 and CDR2 sequences are KGHSH and LQKENI. The CDR3 runs to 15 residues. The CDR3 bases are TGTGCCAGCTCTGATGACCCAACTAGCACAGATACGCAGTATTTT. Translated, it gives CASSDDPTSTDTQYF.

The J gene is TRBJ2-7, the V gene TRBV9; D is possibly TRBD1 (6 bases). The CDR3 has 14 residues. Trimming removed 0 bases from V and 3 bases from J, with 10 bases in between. Germline V gene data show CDR1 as SGDLS and CDR2 as YYNGEE. The CDR3 spells CASSVAGHNYEQYF. DNA of the CDR3: TGTGCCAGCAGCGTAGCGGGACACAACTACGAGCAGTACTTC.

The CDR3 loop reads CASSLAGGRYNEQFF. The CDR3, as DNA: TGTGCCAGCAGCTTAGCGGGAGGGCGATACAATGAGCAGTTCTTC. The chain uses TRBV7-6 and TRBJ2-1; 7 bases are shared with TRBD2. This CDR3 comprises 15 residues. V lost 0 bases and J lost 4; bases outside the gene matches: 3. CDR1 SGHVS and CDR2 FNYEAQ come from the germline V gene.

The chain couples TRBV28 to TRBJ2-7; no definite D call. CDR3 length equals 12 residues. V lost 1 base to trimming and J lost 6 bases, with 7 bases between them. Germline V gene sequence: CDR1 MDHEN, CDR2 SYDVKM. In DNA form, the CDR3 reads TGTGCCAGCAGTTTATTAGGGCGCGAGCAGTACTTC. Residues: CASSLLGREQYF.

The CDR3 sequence is CASSLAGTGQRVSTF. CDR3 DNA sequence: TGTGCCAGCAGCTTAGCGGGGACAGGACAGAGAGTAAGCACCTTC. The chain uses TRBV11-2 and TRBJ1-2; TRBD1 matches at 8 bases. The V gene's germline CDR1 is SGHAT and CDR2 FQNNGV. Trimming took 1 base from V and 13 from J; bases not matched to a gene: 14. The CDR3 is made up of 15 amino acids. Combining the CDR3 with reference TRBV11-2 and TRBJ1-2 gives the whole variable domain EAGVAQSPRYKIIEKRQSVAFWCNPISGHATLYWYQQILGQGPKLLIQFQNNGVVDDSQLPKDRFSAERLKGVDSTLKIQPAKLEDSAVYLCASSLAGTGQRVSTFGSGTRLTVV.

The table lists this clone with a few counts. This chain connects TRBV5-6 to TRBJ1-5; TRBD1 matches 7 bases. The CDR3 has 18 amino acids. The J segment lost 4 bases and the V segment lost 2 bases, leaving 15 bases of the junction unmatched. Germline values: CDR1 SGHDT, CDR2 YYEEEE. The CDR3 sequence: CASSFSDRAGWGNQPQHF. The CDR3 DNA reads TGTGCCAGCAGCTTCTCCGACAGGGCAGGGTGGGGGAATCAGCCCCAGCATTTT.

V is TRBV29-1 and J is TRBJ2-7; D is perhaps TRBD2 (7 bases). V gave up 1 base and J gave up 5 bases, with 15 bases separating them. Germline V CDR1 and CDR2: SQVTM, ANQGSEA. The CDR3 consists of 14 residues. DNA for the CDR3: TGCAGCGTTGAAGGAGGGGGGGGCGGGGACGAGCAGTACTTC. The encoded protein is CSVEGGGGGDEQYF.

This sequence joins TRBV6-1 and TRBJ2-3; 8 nucleotides match TRBD2. Trimming at V came to 3 bases and at J to 2 bases, leaving 7 bases not matched to a gene. The CDR3 length is 16 residues. CDR1 and CDR2 from the germline V gene are MNHNS and SASEGT. CDR3 sequence: CASSDLSGILTDTQYF. In DNA, the CDR3 is TGTGCCAGCAGTGACCTTAGCGGGATCCTCACAGATACGCAGTATTTT.

The V call is TRBV5-6, the J call TRBJ1-1, with TRBD1 matching over 8 bases. Germline CDR1 SGHDT, CDR2 YYEEEE. V gave up 4 bases and J gave up 5 bases; unmatched junction bases: 7. This CDR3 is built from 14 residues. CDR3 loop: CASSAGGAMTEAFF. CDR3 in DNA: TGTGCCAGCAGCGCAGGGGGCGCGATGACTGAAGCTTTCTTT.

The chain has TRBV14 and TRBJ2-7, with unresolved D. The V end was cut by 3 bases, the J end by 5 bases, with 8 bases between. Germline V lookup: CDR1 SGHDN, CDR2 FVKESK. There are 12 residues in the CDR3. Here the CDR3 DNA reads TGTGCCAGCAGCCAGGCCCCTAACGAGCAGTACTTC. Translation: CASSQAPNEQYF.

V and J are TRBV5-1 and TRBJ2-7; 8 positions agree with TRBD2. The CDR3 sequence is 14 residues long. V was pared by 1 base and J by 3 bases, with 3 bases of the junction left unmatched. Germline lookup yields CDR1 SGHRS and CDR2 YFSETQ. CDR3 loop: CASSLRGGNYEQYF. The CDR3 DNA reads as TGCGCCAGCAGCTTGCGGGGGGGAAACTACGAGCAGTACTTC.

This chain connects TRBV2 to TRBJ2-1; 11 nucleotides align to TRBD2. Trimming took 6 bases from V and 0 from J; bases not matched to a gene: 4. Germline lookup yields CDR1 SNHLY and CDR2 FYNNEI. This CDR3 has 16 amino acids. For the CDR3, the DNA is TGTGCCAGCAGGCCTAGCGGGGGGAACTCCTACAATGAGCAGTTCTTC. Translated: CASRPSGGNSYNEQFF.